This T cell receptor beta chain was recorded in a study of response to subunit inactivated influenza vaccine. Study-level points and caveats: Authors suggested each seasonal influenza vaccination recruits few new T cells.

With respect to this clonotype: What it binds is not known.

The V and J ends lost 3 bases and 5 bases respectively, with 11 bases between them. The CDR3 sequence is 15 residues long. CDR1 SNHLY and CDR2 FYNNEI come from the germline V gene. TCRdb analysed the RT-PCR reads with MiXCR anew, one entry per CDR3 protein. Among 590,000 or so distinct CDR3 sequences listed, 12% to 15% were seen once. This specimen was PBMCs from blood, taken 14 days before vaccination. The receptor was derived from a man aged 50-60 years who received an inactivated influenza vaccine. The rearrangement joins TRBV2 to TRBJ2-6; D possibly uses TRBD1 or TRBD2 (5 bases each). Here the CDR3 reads CASSDTGRWANVLTF. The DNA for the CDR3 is TGTGCCAGCAGTGATACGGGGCGGTGGGCCAACGTCCTGACTTTC.